The source of this TCR beta chain is a study of long-term antiretroviral therapy in people with HIV. On the study more broadly: The oldest specimens predate the 2015 immediate-ART recommendation by about a decade.

Germline values: CDR1 MDHEN, CDR2 SYDVKM. The length of the CDR3 is 15 residues. Trimming stripped 2 bases from V and 10 bases from J, with 17 bases between. They ran version v3.0 of the immunoSEQ assay at survey level. TCRdb's table, derived via immunoSEQ multiplex PCR, lists solely in-frame clones and lacks some. The table lists some 28,000 clones, more than 80% of them singletons. Sequencing was performed on unsorted PBMCs, taken 0.3 years after starting antiretroviral therapy. This clonotype originated in a man between 40 and 49 years old with HIV. This chain joins TRBV28 and TRBJ1-4; TRBD1 is a possible D gene (5 bases). This CDR3 is CASSLPSGGRGKLFF. The CDR3, as DNA: TGTGCCAGCAGTTTACCCTCGGGGGGTAGGGGAAAACTGTTTTTT.